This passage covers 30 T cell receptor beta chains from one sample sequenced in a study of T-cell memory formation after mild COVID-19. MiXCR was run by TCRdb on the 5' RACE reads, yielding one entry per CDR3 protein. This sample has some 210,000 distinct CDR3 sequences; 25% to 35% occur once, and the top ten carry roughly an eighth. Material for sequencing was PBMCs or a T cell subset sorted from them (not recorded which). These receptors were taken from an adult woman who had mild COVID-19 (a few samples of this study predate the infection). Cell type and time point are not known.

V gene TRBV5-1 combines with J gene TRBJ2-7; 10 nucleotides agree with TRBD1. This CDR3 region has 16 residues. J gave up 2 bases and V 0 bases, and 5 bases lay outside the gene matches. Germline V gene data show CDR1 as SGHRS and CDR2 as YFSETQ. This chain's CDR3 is CASSLAGTGVAYEQYF. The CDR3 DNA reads TGCGCCAGCAGCTTGGCCGGGACAGGGGTTGCCTACGAGCAGTACTTC.

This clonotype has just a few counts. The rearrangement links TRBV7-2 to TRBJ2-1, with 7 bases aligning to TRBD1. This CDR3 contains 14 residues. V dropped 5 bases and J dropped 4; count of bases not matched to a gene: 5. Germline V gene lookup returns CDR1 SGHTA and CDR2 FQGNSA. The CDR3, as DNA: TGTGCCAGCAGCGAGGGACAGCCATACAATGAGCAGTTCTTC. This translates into CASSEGQPYNEQFF.

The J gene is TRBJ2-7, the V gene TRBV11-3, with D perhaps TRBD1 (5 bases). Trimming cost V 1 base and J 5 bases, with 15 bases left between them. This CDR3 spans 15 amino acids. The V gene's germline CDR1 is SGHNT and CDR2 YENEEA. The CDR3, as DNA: TGTGCCAGCAGCTTAGGGGGTCAGGGTAGCAACGAGCAGTACTTC. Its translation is CASSLGGQGSNEQYF.

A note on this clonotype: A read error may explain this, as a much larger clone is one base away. The CDR3 bases are TGTGCCAGCTCACCAGAAGAGACCCAGTACTTC. Translated, it gives CASSPEETQYF. The chain is built from TRBV18 and TRBJ2-5; D is unclear. The CDR3 is made up of 11 amino acids. The germline V and J ends were trimmed by 2 bases and 3 bases, with 1 base remaining between them. From germline, CDR1 is KGHSH and CDR2 LQKENI.

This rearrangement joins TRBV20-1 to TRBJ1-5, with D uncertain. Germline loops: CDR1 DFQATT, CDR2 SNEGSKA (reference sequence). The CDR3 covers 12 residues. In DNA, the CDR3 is TGCGGATCGGCTAGTGGTAATCAGCCCCAGCATTTT. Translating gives CGSASGNQPQHF.

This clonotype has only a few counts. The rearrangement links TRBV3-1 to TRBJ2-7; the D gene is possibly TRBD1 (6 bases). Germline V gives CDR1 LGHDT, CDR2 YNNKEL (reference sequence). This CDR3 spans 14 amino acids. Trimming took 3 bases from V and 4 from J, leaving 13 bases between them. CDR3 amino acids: CASSHYDRSYEQYF. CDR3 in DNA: TGTGCCAGCAGCCATTACGACAGGTCATACGAGCAGTACTTC.

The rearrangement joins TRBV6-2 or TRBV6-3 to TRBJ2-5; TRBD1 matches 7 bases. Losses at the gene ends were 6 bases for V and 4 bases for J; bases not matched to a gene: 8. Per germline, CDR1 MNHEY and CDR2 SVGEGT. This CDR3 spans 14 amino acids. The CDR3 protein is CASSYTDRRETQYF. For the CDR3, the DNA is TGTGCCAGCAGCTATACGGACAGGAGAGAGACCCAGTACTTC.

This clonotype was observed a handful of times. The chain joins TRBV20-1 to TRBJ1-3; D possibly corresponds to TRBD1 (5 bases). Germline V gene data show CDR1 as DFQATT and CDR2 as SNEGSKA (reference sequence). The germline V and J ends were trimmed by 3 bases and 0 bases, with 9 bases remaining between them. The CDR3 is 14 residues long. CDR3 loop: CSASNRFSGNTIYF. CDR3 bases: TGCAGTGCTAGTAACAGGTTCTCTGGAAACACCATATATTTT.

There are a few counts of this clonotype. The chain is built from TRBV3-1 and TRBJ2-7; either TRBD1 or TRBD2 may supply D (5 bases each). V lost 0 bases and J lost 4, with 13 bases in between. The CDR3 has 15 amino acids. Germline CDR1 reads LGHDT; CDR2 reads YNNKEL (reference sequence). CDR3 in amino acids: CASSQDPGRVYEQYF. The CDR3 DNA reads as TGTGCCAGCAGCCAAGATCCGGGGCGCGTATACGAGCAGTACTTC.

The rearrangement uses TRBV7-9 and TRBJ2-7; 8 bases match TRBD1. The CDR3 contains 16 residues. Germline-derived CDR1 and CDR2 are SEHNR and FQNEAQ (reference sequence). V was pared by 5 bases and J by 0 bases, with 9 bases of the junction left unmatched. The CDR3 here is CASSQRTGFGSYEQYF. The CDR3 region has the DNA TGTGCCAGCAGCCAAAGGACAGGGTTCGGCTCCTACGAGCAGTACTTC.

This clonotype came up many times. CDR3 residues: CASSPNGGPYEQYF. The CDR3, as DNA: TGTGCCAGCAGCCCGAATGGGGGACCCTACGAGCAGTACTTC. The V and J genes are TRBV5-5 and TRBJ2-7; either TRBD1 or TRBD2 may fit D (5 bases each). Germline V gene lookup returns CDR1 SGHKS and CDR2 YYEKEE (reference sequence). This CDR3 has 14 residues. Trimming took off 4 bases at V and 2 bases at J, with 13 bases between the two ends.

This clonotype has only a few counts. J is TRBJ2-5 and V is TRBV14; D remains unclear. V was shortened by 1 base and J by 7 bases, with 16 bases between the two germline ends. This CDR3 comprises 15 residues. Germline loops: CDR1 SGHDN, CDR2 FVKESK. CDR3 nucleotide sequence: TGTGCCAGCAGCCAAGGCAGGTTCAGGACGGGGACCCAGTACTTC. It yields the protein CASSQGRFRTGTQYF.

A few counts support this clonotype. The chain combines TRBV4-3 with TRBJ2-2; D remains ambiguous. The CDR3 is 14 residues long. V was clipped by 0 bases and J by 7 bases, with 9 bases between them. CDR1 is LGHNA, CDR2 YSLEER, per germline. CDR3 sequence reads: CASSQETSFGELFF. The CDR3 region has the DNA TGCGCCAGCAGCCAAGAAACCTCTTTCGGGGAGCTGTTTTTT.

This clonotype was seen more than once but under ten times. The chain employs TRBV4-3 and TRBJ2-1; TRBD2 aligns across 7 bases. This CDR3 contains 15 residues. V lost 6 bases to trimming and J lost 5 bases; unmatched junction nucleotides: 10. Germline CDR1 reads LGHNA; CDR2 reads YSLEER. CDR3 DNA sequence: TGCGCCAGCAGTCATCCCCGAGCGGGGCACAATGAGCAGTTCTTC. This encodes CASSHPRAGHNEQFF.

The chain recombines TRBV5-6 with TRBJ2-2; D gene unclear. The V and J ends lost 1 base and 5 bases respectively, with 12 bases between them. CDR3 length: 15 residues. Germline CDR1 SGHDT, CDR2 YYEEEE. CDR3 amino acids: CASSLFDTLTGELFF. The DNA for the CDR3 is TGTGCCAGCAGCTTGTTCGACACCCTGACCGGGGAGCTGTTTTTT.

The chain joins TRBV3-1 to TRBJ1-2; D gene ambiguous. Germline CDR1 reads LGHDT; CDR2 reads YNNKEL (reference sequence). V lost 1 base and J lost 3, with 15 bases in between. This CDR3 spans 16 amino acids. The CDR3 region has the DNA TGTGCCAGCAGCCAAGGTCTGGGTGTTTCATACTATGGCTACACCTTC. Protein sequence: CASSQGLGVSYYGYTF.

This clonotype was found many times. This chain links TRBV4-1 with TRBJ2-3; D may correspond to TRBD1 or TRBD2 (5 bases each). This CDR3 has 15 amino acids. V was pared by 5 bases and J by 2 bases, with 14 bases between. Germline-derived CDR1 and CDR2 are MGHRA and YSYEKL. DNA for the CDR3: TGCGCCAGCAGCGGCCGGGGCCCCACCACAGATACGCAGTATTTT. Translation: CASSGRGPTTDTQYF.

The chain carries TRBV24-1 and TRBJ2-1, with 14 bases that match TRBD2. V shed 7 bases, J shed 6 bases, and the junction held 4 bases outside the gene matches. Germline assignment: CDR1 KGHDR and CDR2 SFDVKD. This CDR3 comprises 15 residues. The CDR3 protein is CATSQTSGRANEQFF. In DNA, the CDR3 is TGTGCCACCAGCCAGACTAGCGGGAGGGCCAATGAGCAGTTCTTC.

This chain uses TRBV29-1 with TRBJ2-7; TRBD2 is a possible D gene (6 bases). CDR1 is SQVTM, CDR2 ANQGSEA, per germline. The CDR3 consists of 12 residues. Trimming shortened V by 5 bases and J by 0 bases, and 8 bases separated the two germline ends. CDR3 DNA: TGCAGCGTTCGGGGGAACTCCTACGAGCAGTACTTC. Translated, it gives CSVRGNSYEQYF.

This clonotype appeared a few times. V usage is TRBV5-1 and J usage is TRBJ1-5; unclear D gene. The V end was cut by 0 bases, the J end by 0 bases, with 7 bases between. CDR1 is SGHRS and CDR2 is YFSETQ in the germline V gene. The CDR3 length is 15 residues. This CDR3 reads CASSLGRNSNQPQHF. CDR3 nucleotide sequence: TGCGCCAGCAGCTTGGGGCGCAATAGCAATCAGCCCCAGCATTTT. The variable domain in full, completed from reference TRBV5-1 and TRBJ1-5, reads KAGVTQTPRYLIKTRGQQVTLSCSPISGHRSVSWYQQTPGQGLQFLFEYFSETQRNKGNFPGRFSGRQFSNSRSEMNVSTLELGDSALYLCASSLGRNSNQPQHFGDGTRLSIL.

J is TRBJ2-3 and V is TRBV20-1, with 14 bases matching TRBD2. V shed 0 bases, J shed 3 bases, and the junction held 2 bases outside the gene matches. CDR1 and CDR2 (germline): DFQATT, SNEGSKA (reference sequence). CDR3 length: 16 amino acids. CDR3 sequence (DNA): TGCAGTGCTAGAGAATGGACTAGCGGGAGGACAGATACGCAGTATTTT. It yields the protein CSAREWTSGRTDTQYF.

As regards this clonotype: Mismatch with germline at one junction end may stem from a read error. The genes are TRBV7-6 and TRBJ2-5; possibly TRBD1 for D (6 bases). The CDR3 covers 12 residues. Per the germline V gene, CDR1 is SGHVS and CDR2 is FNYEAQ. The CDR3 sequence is CASSQLDRSMDF. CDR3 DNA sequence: TGTGCCAGCAGCCAACTGGACAGATCCATGGACTTC.

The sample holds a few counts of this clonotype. CDR3 bases: TGTGCCAGCAGTTACGGCGAGACCTCCTACGAGCAGTACTTC. It translates to CASSYGETSYEQYF. The chain is built from TRBV6-2 or TRBV6-3 and TRBJ2-7; D unclear. V was shortened by 2 bases and J by 0 bases, with 8 bases between the two germline ends. The CDR3 runs 14 residues. Germline loops: CDR1 MNHEY, CDR2 SVGEGT.

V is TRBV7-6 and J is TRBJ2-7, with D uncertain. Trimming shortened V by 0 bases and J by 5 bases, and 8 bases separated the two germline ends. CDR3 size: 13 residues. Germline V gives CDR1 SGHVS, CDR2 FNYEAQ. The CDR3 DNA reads TGTGCCAGCAGCTTAGCGGGGAACGACGAGCAGTACTTC. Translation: CASSLAGNDEQYF.

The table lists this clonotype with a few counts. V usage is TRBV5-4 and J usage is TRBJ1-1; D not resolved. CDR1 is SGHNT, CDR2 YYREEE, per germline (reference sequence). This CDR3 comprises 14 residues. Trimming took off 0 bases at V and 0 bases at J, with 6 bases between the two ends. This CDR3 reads CASSLGLMNTEAFF. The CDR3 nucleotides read TGTGCCAGCAGCTTGGGACTGATGAACACTGAAGCTTTCTTT.

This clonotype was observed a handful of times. CDR3 region: CASSYDGTSGTRGREQFF. The CDR3 DNA sequence: TGTGCCAGCAGTTACGACGGGACTAGCGGGACAAGAGGGCGTGAGCAGTTCTTC. The chain carries TRBV6-5 and TRBJ2-1, with 13 bases lining up with TRBD2. The CDR3 length is 18 residues. The junction had 13 bases not matched to a gene; V was cut back by 2 bases and J by 9 bases. CDR1 MNHEY and CDR2 SVGAGI come from the germline V gene.

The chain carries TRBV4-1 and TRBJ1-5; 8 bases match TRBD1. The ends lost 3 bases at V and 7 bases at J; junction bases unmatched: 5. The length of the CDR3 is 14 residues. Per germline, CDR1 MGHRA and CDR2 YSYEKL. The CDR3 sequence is CASSHLTGGQPQHF. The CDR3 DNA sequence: TGCGCCAGCAGCCACCTTACAGGGGGACAGCCCCAGCATTTT.

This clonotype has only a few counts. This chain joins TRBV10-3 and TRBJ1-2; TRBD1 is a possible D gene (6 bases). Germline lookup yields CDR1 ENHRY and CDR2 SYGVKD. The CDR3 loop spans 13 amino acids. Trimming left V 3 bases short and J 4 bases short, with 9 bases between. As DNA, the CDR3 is TGTGCCATCAGTGATGTGGACAGCTATGGCTACACCTTC. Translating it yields CAISDVDSYGYTF.

The CDR3 sequence: CASSIHEGTIEDTEAFF. The DNA for the CDR3 is TGTGCCAGCAGCATCCACGAGGGAACCATTGAGGACACTGAAGCTTTCTTT. The chain employs TRBV7-9 and TRBJ1-1; no firm D call. The germline V and J ends were trimmed by 5 bases and 3 bases, with 22 bases remaining between them. The CDR3 has 17 amino acids. The germline V gene encodes CDR1 SEHNR and CDR2 FQNEAQ (reference sequence).

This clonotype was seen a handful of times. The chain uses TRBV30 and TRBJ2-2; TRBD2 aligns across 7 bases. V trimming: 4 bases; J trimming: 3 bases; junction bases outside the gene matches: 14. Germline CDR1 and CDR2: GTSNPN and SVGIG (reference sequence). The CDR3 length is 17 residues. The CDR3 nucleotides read TGTGCCTGGACATCCCTGCGCGGGAGTTTGGACACCGGGGAGCTGTTTTTT. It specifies CAWTSLRGSLDTGELFF.